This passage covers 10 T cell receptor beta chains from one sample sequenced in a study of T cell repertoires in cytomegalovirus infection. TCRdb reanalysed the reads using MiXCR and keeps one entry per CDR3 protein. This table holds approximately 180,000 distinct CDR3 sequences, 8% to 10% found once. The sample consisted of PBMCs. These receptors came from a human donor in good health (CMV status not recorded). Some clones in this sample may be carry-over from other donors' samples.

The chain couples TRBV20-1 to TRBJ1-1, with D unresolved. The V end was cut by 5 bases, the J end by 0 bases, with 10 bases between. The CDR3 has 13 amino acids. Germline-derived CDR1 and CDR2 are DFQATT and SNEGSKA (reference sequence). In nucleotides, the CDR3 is TGCAGTGCTCCGGGATCTTTGAACACTGAAGCTTTCTTT. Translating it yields CSAPGSLNTEAFF.

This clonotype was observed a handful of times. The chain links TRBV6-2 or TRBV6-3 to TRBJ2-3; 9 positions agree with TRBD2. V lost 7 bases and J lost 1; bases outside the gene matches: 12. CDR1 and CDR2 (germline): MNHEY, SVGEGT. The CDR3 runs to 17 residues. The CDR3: CASTRDSGTSRTDTQYF. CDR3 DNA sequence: TGTGCCAGCACACGGGACAGCGGGACTAGCCGCACAGATACGCAGTATTTT.

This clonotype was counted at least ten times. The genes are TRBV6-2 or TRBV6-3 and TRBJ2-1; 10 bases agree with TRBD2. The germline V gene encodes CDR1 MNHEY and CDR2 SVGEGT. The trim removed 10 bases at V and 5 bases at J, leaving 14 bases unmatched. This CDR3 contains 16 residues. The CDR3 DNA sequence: TGTGCCACCAGGGATGGTTCTAGCGGGAGACACAATGAGCAGTTCTTC. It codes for CATRDGSSGRHNEQFF.

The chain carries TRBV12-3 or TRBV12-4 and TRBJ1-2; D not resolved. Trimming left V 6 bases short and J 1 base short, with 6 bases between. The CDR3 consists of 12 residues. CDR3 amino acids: CASRSLNYGYTF. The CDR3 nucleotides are TGTGCCAGCAGATCACTTAACTATGGCTACACCTTC.

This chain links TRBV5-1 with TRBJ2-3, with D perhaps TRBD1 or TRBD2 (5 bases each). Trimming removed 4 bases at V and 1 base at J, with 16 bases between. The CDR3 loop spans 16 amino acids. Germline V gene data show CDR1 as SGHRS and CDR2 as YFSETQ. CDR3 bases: TGCGCCAGCAGCGTGGGACCCCTTGGGGGCACAGATACGCAGTATTTT. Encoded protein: CASSVGPLGGTDTQYF.

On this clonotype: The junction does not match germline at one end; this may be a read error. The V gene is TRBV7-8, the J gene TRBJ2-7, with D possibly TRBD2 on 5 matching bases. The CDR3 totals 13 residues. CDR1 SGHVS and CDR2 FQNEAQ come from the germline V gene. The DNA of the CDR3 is TGTGCCAGCAGCCTAGCACTGACCTACGAGAAGTATTTC. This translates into CASSLALTYEKYF.

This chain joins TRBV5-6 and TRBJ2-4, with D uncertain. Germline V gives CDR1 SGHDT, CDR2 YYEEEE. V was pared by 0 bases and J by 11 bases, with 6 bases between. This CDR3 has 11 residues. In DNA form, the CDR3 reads TGTGCCAGCAGCTTGGGACAATTTCAGTACTTC. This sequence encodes CASSLGQFQYF.

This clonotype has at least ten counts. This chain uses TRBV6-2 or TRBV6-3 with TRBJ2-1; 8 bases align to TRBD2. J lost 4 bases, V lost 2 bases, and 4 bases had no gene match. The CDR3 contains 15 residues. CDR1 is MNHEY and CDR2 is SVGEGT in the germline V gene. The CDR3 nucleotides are TGTGCCAGCAGTTACGAAAGCGGGGGATACAATGAGCAGTTCTTC. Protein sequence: CASSYESGGYNEQFF.

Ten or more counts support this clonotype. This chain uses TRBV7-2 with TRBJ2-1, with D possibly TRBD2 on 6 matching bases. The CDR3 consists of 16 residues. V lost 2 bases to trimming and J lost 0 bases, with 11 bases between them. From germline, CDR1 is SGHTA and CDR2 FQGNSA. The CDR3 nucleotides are TGTGCCAGCAGCTTACCAGCGGGTTCCTCCTACAATGAGCAGTTCTTC. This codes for CASSLPAGSSYNEQFF.

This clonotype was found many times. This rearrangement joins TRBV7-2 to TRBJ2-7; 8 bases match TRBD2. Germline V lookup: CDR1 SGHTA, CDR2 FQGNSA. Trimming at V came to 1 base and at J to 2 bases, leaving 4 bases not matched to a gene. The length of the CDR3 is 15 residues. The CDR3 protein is CASSLGASGPYEQYF. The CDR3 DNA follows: TGTGCCAGCAGCTTAGGAGCTAGCGGGCCCTACGAGCAGTACTTC.